One and the same sample provided the 18 T cell receptor beta chains below, sequenced in a study of human T cells and chemical hapten exposure. Time point denoted: pre-sensitization, week 0. As for treatment: therapeutic diphenylcyclopropenone sensitization with weekly scalp DPC. TCRdb re-analysed the RACE reads in MiXCR, keeping a single row per CDR3 protein. This table has some 74,000 distinct CDR3 sequences, 14% appearing once. Sequences were derived from whole blood, sampled in connection with sensitization to the hapten diphenylcyclopropenone (DPC). The source is a woman between 50 and 59 years old with alopecia areata. Some clones in this sample may be carry-over from other donors' samples.

This clonotype was detected many times. The genes are TRBV29-1 and TRBJ2-5; D is unclear. V gave up 5 bases and J gave up 5 bases, with 12 bases separating them. Germline V gene sequence: CDR1 SQVTM, CDR2 ANQGSEA. This CDR3 comprises 12 residues. The CDR3 spells CSVLLSGETQYF. The CDR3 DNA reads TGCAGCGTTTTGTTGTCTGGGGAGACCCAGTACTTC.

The V gene is TRBV7-6, the J gene TRBJ2-6; D unresolved. The length of the CDR3 is 18 residues. The V and J ends lost 6 bases and 0 bases respectively, with 18 bases between them. In germline, CDR1 is SGHVS, CDR2 FNYEAQ. The CDR3 DNA follows: TGTGCCAGCAGTTCGGGTCCCGGTACTTCCTCTGGGGCCAACGTCCTGACTTTC. Its protein is CASSSGPGTSSGANVLTF. Combining the CDR3 with reference TRBV7-6 and TRBJ2-6 gives the whole variable domain GAGVSQSPRYKVTKRGQDVALRCDPISGHVSLYWYRQALGQGPEFLTYFNYEAQQDKSGLPNDRFSAERPEGSISTLTIQRTEQRDSAMYRCASSSGPGTSSGANVLTFGAGSRLTVL.

The V gene is TRBV11-2, the J gene TRBJ2-3; the D is unclear. Germline assignment: CDR1 SGHAT and CDR2 FQNNGV. Trimming stripped 7 bases from V and 0 bases from J, with 11 bases between. The CDR3 loop spans 14 amino acids. The CDR3 nucleotides read TGTGCCAGCACCCTAGGGCCTAGCACAGATACGCAGTATTTT. This encodes CASTLGPSTDTQYF.

This clonotype was counted many times. CDR3 loop: CAPKEGSSTGELFF. The CDR3 bases are TGTGCCCCGAAGGAGGGAAGCAGCACCGGGGAGCTGTTTTTT. This rearrangement joins TRBV21-1 to TRBJ2-2; the D call of TRBD2 is as the table states it, not checked on the DNA. TRBV21-1 is deemed a pseudogene. This CDR3 is built from 14 residues.

CDR3 in amino acids: CASSVRMGEQFF. The CDR3 nucleotides read TGTGCCAGCAGTGTGAGAATGGGTGAGCAGTTCTTC. The chain has TRBV6-2 or TRBV6-3 and TRBJ2-1, with no clear D. Germline CDR1 MNHEY, CDR2 SVGEGT. V gave up 5 bases and J gave up 9 bases, with 11 bases separating them. The CDR3 covers 12 residues.

The chain is built from TRBV7-2 and TRBJ2-1, with 9 bases aligning to TRBD2. The CDR3 is 16 amino acids. Looked up from germline, CDR1 is SGHTA and CDR2 is FQGNSA. The trim removed 5 bases at V and 0 bases at J, leaving 5 bases unmatched. The CDR3 DNA reads as TGTGCCAGCAGCCCCCGTAGCGGGAGCTCCTACAATGAGCAGTTCTTC. It yields the protein CASSPRSGSSYNEQFF.

This clonotype turned up a few times. This rearrangement joins TRBV12-3 or TRBV12-4 to TRBJ2-5; D possibly corresponds to TRBD2 (5 bases). Trimming took off 1 base at V and 2 bases at J, with 14 bases between the two ends. The CDR3 is made up of 16 amino acids. DNA for the CDR3: TGTGCCAGCAGTTTAGGCCAAACGGGGTTACAAGAGACCCAGTACTTC. Protein sequence: CASSLGQTGLQETQYF.

This rearrangement joins TRBV28 to TRBJ1-1; 8 bases align to TRBD1. The germline gives CDR1 MDHEN, CDR2 SYDVKM. The CDR3 runs to 12 residues. J lost 10 bases, V lost 4 bases, and 5 bases had no gene match. The CDR3 DNA sequence: TGTGCCAGCAGTTCCCAAACAGGGGGAGCTTTCTTT. Its protein product is CASSSQTGGAFF.

There are a few counts of this clonotype. The chain carries TRBV28 and TRBJ2-4; D perhaps matches TRBD1 (6 bases). Trimming took off 4 bases at V and 5 bases at J, with 12 bases between the two ends. Germline V gene lookup returns CDR1 MDHEN and CDR2 SYDVKM. CDR3 size: 14 residues. The CDR3 bases are TGTGCCAGCAGTTCGGACAGAGAACAAAACATTCAGTACTTC. It specifies CASSSDREQNIQYF. Full variable domain (missing parts from reference TRBV28 and TRBJ2-4): DVKVTQSSRYLVKRTGEKVFLECVQDMDHENMFWYRQDPGLGLRLIYFSYDVKMKEKGDIPEGYSVSREKKERFSLILESASTNQTSMYLCASSSDREQNIQYFGAGTRLSVL.

As DNA, the CDR3 is TGTGCCAGCTCACCACCCCTTCTAAATGAGCAGTTCTTC. This codes for CASSPPLLNEQFF. The rearrangement links TRBV18 to TRBJ2-1; D is unclear. The CDR3 loop spans 13 amino acids. Looked up from germline, CDR1 is KGHSH and CDR2 is LQKENI. V was shortened by 0 bases and J by 7 bases, with 7 bases between the two germline ends.

This clonotype was seen only a few times. The V gene is TRBV7-2, the J gene TRBJ1-2; tentative D call: TRBD1 (6 bases). Trimming shortened V by 2 bases and J by 3 bases, and 13 bases separated the two germline ends. This CDR3 has 15 residues. CDR1 SGHTA and CDR2 FQGNSA come from the germline V gene. CDR3 DNA sequence: TGTGCCAGCAGCTTAATCAAGACAGGAGACTATGGCTACACCTTC. This codes for CASSLIKTGDYGYTF.

This clonotype was counted a few times. V is TRBV12-3 or TRBV12-4 and J is TRBJ2-2; TRBD1 matches at 7 bases. This CDR3 is built from 14 residues. The V gene end was trimmed by 6 bases and the J gene end by 5 bases; junction bases not matched to a gene: 6. CDR3 residues: CASRLAQGTGELFF. In DNA form, the CDR3 reads TGTGCCAGCAGACTCGCACAGGGGACCGGGGAGCTGTTTTTT.

CDR3 nucleotide sequence: TGCAGCGTCGCAGGGTTGTGGGAAACTGAAGCTTTCTTT. Translated: CSVAGLWETEAFF. This chain links TRBV29-1 with TRBJ1-1; D is possibly TRBD1 (5 bases). Trimming removed 6 bases from V and 5 bases from J, with 16 bases in between. The CDR3 extends over 13 amino acids. CDR1 is SQVTM, CDR2 ANQGSEA, per germline.

This clonotype was seen repeatedly, ten times or more. This rearrangement joins TRBV20-1 to TRBJ1-1, with D tentatively TRBD1 (6 bases). In germline, CDR1 is DFQATT, CDR2 SNEGSKA (reference sequence). V lost 3 bases and J lost 5, with 13 bases in between. The CDR3 contains 13 residues. In DNA form, the CDR3 reads TGCAGTGCTAGTTATTCAGGGGATACTGAAGCTTTCTTT. Translation: CSASYSGDTEAFF.

This chain links TRBV6-2 or TRBV6-3 with TRBJ2-1; 9 bases line up with TRBD1. CDR1 is MNHEY, CDR2 SVGEGT, per germline. Trimming cost V 7 bases and J 6 bases; bases outside gene matches: 7. CDR3 length: 14 residues. CDR3 residues: CASTPGTGINEQFF. In DNA, the CDR3 is TGTGCCAGCACGCCCGGGACAGGGATCAATGAGCAGTTCTTC.

The V gene is TRBV18, the J gene TRBJ2-5, with 13 bases matching TRBD2. This CDR3 has 16 residues. J gave up 3 bases and V 5 bases, and 6 bases lay outside the gene matches. The germline V gene encodes CDR1 KGHSH and CDR2 LQKENI. CDR3 loop: CASSAGLAGAEETQYF. CDR3 sequence (DNA): TGTGCCAGCTCAGCAGGACTAGCGGGAGCGGAAGAGACCCAGTACTTC.

This clonotype was seen many times. This chain joins TRBV6-5 and TRBJ2-2; D not resolved. This CDR3 has 18 residues. Trimming took 0 bases from V and 0 from J, leaving 14 bases between them. Per germline, CDR1 MNHEY and CDR2 SVGAGI. The CDR3 DNA reads TGTGCCAGCAGTTACTCCAATAATCGCAGGACGAACACCGGGGAGCTGTTTTTT. It encodes CASSYSNNRRTNTGELFF.

This clonotype was recorded a few times. CDR3 loop: CASSPGVNSEAFF. The CDR3 region has the DNA TGTGCCAGCTCACCTGGTGTCAATTCTGAAGCTTTCTTT. This chain links TRBV18 with TRBJ1-1; D is unclear. Trimming cost V 3 bases and J 6 bases, with 11 bases left between them. The CDR3 extends over 13 amino acids. Per the germline V gene, CDR1 is KGHSH and CDR2 is LQKENI.